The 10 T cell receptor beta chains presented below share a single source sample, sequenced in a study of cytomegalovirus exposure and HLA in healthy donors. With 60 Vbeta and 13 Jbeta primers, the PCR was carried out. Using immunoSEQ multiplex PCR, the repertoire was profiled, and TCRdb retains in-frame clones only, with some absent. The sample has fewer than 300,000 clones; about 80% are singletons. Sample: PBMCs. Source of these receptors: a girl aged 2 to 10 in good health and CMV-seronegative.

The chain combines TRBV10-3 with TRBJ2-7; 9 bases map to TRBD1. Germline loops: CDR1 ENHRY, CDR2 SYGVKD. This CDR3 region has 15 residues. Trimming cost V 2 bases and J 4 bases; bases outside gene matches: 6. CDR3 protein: CAISEHGQGWYEQYF. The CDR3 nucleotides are TGTGCCATCAGTGAGCACGGACAGGGGTGGTACGAGCAGTACTTC.

This chain's CDR3 is CASRHPTSILDTQYF. The CDR3 coding sequence is TGTGCCAGCAGGCACCCGACTAGTATACTGGATACGCAGTATTTT. The chain carries TRBV28 and TRBJ2-3; tentative D call: TRBD2 (6 bases). Between the trimmed V and J ends, which lost 6 bases and 6 bases, there was a span of 19 bases. The germline CDR1 and CDR2 sequences are MDHEN and SYDVKM. CDR3 length equals 15 residues.

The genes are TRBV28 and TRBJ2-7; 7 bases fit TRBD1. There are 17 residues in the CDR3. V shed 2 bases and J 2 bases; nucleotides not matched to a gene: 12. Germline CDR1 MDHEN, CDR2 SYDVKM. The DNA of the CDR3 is TGTGCCAGCAGTTTAATGTGGGGGTGGGACAGTACCTACGAGCAGTACTTC. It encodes CASSLMWGWDSTYEQYF.

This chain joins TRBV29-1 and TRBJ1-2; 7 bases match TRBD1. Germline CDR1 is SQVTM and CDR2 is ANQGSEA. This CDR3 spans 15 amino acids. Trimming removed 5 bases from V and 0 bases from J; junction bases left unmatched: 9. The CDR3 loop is CSVSTGQIANYGYTF. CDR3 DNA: TGCAGCGTTTCTACGGGACAGATAGCTAACTATGGCTACACCTTC. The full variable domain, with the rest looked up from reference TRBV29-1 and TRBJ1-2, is SAVISQKPSRDICQRGTSLTIQCQVDSQVTMMFWYRQQPGQSLTLIATANQGSEATYESGFVIDKFPISRPNLTFSTLTVSNMSPEDSSIYLCSVSTGQIANYGYTFGSGTRLTVV.

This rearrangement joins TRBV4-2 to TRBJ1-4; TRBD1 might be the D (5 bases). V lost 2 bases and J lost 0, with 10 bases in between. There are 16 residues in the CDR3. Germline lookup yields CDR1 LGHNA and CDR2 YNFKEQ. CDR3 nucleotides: TGTGCCAGCAGCCAATCAGGGTATGCAACTAATGAAAAACTGTTTTTT. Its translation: CASSQSGYATNEKLFF.

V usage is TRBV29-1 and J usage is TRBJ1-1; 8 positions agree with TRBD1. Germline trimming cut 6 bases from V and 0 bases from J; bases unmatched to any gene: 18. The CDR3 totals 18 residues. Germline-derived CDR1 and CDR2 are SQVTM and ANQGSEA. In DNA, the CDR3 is TGCAGCGTACACGGGCCCGCCGGGACAGGACTCATGAACACTGAAGCTTTCTTT. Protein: CSVHGPAGTGLMNTEAFF.

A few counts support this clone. Written as DNA, the CDR3 is TGTGCCAGCAGTCTTAGATCCGGGGAGCTGTTTTTT. Its translation is CASSLRSGELFF. The rearrangement links TRBV27 to TRBJ2-2; D uncertain. The CDR3 has 12 amino acids. V lost 5 bases, J lost 6 bases, and 7 bases lay in between. Germline values: CDR1 MNHEY, CDR2 SMNVEV (reference sequence).

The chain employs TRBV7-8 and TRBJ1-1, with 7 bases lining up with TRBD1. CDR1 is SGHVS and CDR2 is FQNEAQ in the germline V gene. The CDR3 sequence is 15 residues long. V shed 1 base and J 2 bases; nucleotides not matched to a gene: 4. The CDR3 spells CASSLEHRGNTEAFF. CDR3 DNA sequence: TGTGCCAGCAGCTTAGAGCACAGGGGCAACACTGAAGCTTTCTTT.

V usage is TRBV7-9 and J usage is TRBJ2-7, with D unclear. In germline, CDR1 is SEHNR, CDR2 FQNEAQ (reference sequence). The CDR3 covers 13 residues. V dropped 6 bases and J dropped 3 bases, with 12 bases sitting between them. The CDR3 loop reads CASSLPPRYEQYF. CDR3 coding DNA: TGTGCCAGCAGTCTTCCCCCCCGCTACGAGCAGTACTTC.

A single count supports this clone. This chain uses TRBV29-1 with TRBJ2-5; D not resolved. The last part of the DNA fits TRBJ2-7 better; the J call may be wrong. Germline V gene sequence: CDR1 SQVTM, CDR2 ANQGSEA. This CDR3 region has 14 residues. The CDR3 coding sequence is TGCAGCGCCGAAATCCCCGGGTTACACTACGAGCAGTACTTC. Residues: CSAEIPGLHYEQYF.